The clone carrying this T cell receptor (beta chain) was seen many times. TCRdb used MiXCR to reprocess the RACE reads, holding one entry per CDR3 protein. The data hold 90,000 to 110,000 distinct CDR3 sequences, with about a tenth observed a single time. The CDR3 consists of 17 residues. Unmatched junction bases numbered 9, after V lost 0 bases and J lost 7 bases. Germline-derived CDR1 and CDR2 are SGHNT and YENEEA. The time point was: patch test 2, 6 weeks after DPC sensitization. Regarding treatment: therapeutic diphenylcyclopropenone sensitization with weekly scalp DPC. This specimen comes from a study of human T cells and chemical hapten exposure.

This sequence originates from a middle-aged woman with alopecia areata. Some clones in this sample may be carry-over from other donors' samples. This sample comprised whole blood, obtained in connection with sensitization to the hapten diphenylcyclopropenone (DPC). The chain links TRBV11-3 to TRBJ2-1, with 10 bases identical to TRBD2. CDR3 in amino acids: CASSLDRGPSGGNEQFF. The CDR3 DNA follows: TGTGCCAGCAGCTTAGATCGAGGTCCTAGCGGGGGAAATGAGCAGTTCTTC.